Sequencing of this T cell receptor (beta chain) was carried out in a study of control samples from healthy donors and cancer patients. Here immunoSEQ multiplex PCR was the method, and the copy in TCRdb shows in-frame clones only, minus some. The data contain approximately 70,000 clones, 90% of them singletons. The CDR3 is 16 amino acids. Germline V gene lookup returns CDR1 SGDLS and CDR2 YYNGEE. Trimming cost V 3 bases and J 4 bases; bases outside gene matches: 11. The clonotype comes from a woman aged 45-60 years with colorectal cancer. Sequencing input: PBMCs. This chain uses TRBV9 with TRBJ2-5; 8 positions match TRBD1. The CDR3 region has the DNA TGTGCCAGCAGCGACCCGGACAGGGAATTGTCAGAGACCCAGTACTTC. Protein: CASSDPDRELSETQYF.